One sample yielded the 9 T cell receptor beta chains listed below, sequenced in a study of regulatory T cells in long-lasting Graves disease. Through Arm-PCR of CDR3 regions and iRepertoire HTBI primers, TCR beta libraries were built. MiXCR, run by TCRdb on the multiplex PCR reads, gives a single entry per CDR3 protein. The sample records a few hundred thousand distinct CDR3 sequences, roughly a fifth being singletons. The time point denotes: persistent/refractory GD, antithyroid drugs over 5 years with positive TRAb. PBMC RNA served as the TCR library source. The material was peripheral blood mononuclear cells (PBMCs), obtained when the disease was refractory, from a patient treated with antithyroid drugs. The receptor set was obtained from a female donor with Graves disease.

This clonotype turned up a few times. The CDR3 sequence: CASRLTRTGGNDDSNYEQYF. In nucleotides, the CDR3 is TGTGCCAGCAGGCTTACCCGGACAGGGGGAAACGATGATTCTAACTACGAGCAGTACTTC. This rearrangement joins TRBV27 to TRBJ2-7; 10 nucleotides agree with TRBD1. This CDR3 is built from 20 residues. Germline assignment: CDR1 MNHEY and CDR2 SMNVEV (reference sequence). The ends lost 6 bases at V and 3 bases at J; junction bases unmatched: 23.

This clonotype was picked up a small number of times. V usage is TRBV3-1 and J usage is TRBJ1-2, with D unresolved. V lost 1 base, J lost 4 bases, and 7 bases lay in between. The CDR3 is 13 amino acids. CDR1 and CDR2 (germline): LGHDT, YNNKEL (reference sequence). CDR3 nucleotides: TGTGCCAGCAGCCAAGCGACTAGCTATGGCTACACCTTC. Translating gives CASSQATSYGYTF. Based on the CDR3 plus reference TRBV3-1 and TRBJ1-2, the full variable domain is DTAVSQTPKYLVTQMGNDKSIKCEQNLGHDTMYWYKQDSKKFLKIMFSYNNKELIINETVPNRFSPKSPDKAHLNLHINSLELGDSAVYFCASSQATSYGYTFGSGTRLTVV.

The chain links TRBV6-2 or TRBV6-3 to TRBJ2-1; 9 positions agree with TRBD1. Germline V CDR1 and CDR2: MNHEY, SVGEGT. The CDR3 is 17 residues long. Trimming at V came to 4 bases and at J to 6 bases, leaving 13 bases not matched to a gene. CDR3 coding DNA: TGTGCCAGCAGTTCCCACCGGGACAGGGTATCCCGCAATGAGCAGTTCTTC. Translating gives CASSSHRDRVSRNEQFF.

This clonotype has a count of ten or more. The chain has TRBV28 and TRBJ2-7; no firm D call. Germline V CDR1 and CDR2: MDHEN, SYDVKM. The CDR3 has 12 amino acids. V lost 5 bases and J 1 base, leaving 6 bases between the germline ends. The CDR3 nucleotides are TGTGCCAGCAGTACACAGTCCTACGAGCAGTACTTC. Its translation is CASSTQSYEQYF. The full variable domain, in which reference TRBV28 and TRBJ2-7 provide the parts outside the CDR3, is DVKVTQSSRYLVKRTGEKVFLECVQDMDHENMFWYRQDPGLGLRLIYFSYDVKMKEKGDIPEGYSVSREKKERFSLILESASTNQTSMYLCASSTQSYEQYFGPGTRLTVT.

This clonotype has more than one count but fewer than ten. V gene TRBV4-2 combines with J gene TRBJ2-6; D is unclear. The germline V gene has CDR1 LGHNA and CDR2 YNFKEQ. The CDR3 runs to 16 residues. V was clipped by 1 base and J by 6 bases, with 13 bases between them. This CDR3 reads CASSQGLGITANVLTF. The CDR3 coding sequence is TGTGCCAGCAGCCAAGGTTTAGGGATCACGGCCAACGTCCTGACTTTC.

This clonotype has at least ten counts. In DNA, the CDR3 is TGCAGTGCTAGACGCTACACGGAGACCCAGTACTTC. Protein: CSARRYTETQYF. The chain carries TRBV20-1 and TRBJ2-5; no firm D call. Looked up from germline, CDR1 is DFQATT and CDR2 is SNEGSKA (reference sequence). There are 12 residues in the CDR3. V shed 2 bases and J shed 5 bases, with 9 bases lying between them.

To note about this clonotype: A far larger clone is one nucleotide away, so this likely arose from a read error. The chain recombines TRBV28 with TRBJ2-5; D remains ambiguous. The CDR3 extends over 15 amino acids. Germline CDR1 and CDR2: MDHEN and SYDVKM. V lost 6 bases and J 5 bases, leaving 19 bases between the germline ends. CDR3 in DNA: TGTGCCAGCAGCCCCCTAGTGGGAAGGTCGGAGACCCAGTACTTC. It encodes CASSPLVGRSETQYF.

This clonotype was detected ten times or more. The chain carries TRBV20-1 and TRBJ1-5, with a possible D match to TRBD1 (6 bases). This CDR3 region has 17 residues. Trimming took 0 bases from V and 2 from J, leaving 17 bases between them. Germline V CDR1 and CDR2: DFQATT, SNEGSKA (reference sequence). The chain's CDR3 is CSARDLVKGGGNQPQHF. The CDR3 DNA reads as TGCAGTGCTAGAGATCTTGTTAAGGGGGGGGGCAATCAGCCCCAGCATTTT.

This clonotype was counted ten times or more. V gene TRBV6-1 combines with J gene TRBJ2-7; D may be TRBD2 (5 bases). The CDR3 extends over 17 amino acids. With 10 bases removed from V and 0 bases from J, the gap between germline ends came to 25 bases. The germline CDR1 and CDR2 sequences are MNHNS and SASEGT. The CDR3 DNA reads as TGTGCCACCAAGAGGGAAATGATCCAAAGTTTCTCCTACGAGCAGTACTTC. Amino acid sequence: CATKREMIQSFSYEQYF.